This entry features one T cell receptor beta chain sequence. The sample belongs to a study of control samples from healthy donors and cancer patients. Germline V gives CDR1 KGHSH, CDR2 LQKENI. The CDR3 runs to 15 residues. Unmatched junction bases numbered 8, after V lost 1 base and J lost 6 bases. The table came from immunoSEQ multiplex PCR; TCRdb's copy has only in-frame clones and leaves some out. The sample holds some 120,000 clones; 80% to 90% are singletons and the top ten take roughly 3%. Sequencing used blood. The chain carries TRBV18 and TRBJ2-7; TRBD1 aligns across 8 bases. The sequence came from a man aged 55 to 70 in good health. The DNA of the CDR3 is TGTGCCAGCTCACCACGGACAGGGACCCCTCGCGAGCAGTACTTC. Translating gives CASSPRTGTPREQYF. The whole variable domain, filled in from reference TRBV18 and TRBJ2-7, reads NAGVMQNPRHLVRRRGQEARLRCSPMKGHSHVYWYRQLPEEGLKFMVYLQKENIIDESGMPKERFSAEFPKEGPSILRIQQVVRGDSAAYFCASSPRTGTPREQYFGPGTRLTVT.